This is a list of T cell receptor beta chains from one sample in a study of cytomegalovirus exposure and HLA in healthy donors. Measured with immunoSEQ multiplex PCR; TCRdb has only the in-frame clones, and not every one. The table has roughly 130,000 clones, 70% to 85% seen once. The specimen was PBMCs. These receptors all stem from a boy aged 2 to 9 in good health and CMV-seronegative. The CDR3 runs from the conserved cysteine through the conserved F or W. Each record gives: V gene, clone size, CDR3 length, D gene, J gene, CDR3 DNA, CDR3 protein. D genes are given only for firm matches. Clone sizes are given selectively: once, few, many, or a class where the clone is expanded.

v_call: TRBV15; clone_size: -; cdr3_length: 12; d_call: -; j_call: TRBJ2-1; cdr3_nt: TGTGCCACCAGCAGAGGGGACACCGAGCAGTTCTTC; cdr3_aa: CATSRGDTEQFF
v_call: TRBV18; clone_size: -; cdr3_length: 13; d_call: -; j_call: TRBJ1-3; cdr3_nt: TGTGCCAGCTCACTAGGACAGGGAAACACCATATATTTT; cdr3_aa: CASSLGQGNTIYF
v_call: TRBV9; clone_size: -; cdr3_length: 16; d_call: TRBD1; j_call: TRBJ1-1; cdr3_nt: TGTGCCAGCAGCCCCCGGACAGGGGGTAAGGACACTGAAGCTTTCTTT; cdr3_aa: CASSPRTGGKDTEAFF
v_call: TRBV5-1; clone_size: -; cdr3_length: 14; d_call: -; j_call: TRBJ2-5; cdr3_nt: TGCGCCAGCGCCGGCGGAGGGGATGGAGAGACCCAGTACTTC; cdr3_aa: CASAGGGDGETQYF
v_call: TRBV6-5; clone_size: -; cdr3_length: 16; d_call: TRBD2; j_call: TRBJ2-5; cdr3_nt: TGTGCCAGCAGTTACGGTGCCGGACTAGCGGAAGAGACCCAGTACTTC; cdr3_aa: CASSYGAGLAEETQYF
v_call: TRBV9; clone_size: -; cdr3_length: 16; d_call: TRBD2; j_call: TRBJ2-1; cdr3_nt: TGTGCCAGCAGCCCTCCTAGCGGGAGATCCTACAATGAGCAGTTCTTC; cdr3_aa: CASSPPSGRSYNEQFF
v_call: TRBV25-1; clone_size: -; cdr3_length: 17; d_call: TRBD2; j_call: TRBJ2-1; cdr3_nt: TGTGCCAGCAGTGAATTGTGGCTAGCGGAAGCCTACAATGAGCAGTTCTTC; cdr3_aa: CASSELWLAEAYNEQFF
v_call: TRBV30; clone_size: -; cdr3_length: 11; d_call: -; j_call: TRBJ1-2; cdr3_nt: TGTGCCCGTTCGGACAGCTATGGCTACACCTTC; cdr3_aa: CARSDSYGYTF
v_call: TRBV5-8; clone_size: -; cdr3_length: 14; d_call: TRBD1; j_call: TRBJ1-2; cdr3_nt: TGTGCCAGCAGCTTGGGGACAGGGGCTAATGGCTACACCTTC; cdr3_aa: CASSLGTGANGYTF
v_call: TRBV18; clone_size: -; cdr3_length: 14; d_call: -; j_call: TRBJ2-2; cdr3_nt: TGTGCCAGCTCACCACCGCGGGTAATCGGGGAGCTGTTTTTT; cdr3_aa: CASSPPRVIGELFF
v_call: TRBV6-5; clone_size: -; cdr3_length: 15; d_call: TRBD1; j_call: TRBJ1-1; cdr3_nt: TGTGCCAGCAGTTACGGCCAGGGGGCCTCCACTGAAGCTTTCTTT; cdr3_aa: CASSYGQGASTEAFF
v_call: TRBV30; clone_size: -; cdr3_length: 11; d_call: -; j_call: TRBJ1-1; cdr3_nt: TGTGCCTGGAGGACCAGCGGTGAAGCTTTCTTT; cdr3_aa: CAWRTSGEAFF
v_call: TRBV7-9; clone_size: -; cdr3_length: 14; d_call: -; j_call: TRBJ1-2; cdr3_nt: TGTGCCAGCAGCTTTTACGACAGTAACTATGGCTACACCTTC; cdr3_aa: CASSFYDSNYGYTF
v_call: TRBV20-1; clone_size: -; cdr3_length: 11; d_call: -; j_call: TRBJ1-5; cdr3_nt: TGCAGTGCTAGAGATGGCCAGCCCCAGCATTTT; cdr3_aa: CSARDGQPQHF
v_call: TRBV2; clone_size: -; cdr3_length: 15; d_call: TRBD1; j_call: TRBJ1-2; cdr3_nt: TGTGCCAGCAGTCAACAGGGGGCAGAGGTCTATGGCTACACCTTC; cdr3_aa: CASSQQGAEVYGYTF
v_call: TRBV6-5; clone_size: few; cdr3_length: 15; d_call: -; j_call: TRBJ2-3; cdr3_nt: TGTGCCAGCAGTTACCGGGGACTTAGGACAGATACGCAGTATTTT; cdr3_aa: CASSYRGLRTDTQYF
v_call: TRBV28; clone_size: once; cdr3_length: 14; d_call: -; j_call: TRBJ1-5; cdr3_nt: TGTGCCAGCATTAAGGGGTCGGTCAATCAGCCCCAGCATTTT; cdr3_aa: CASIKGSVNQPQHF
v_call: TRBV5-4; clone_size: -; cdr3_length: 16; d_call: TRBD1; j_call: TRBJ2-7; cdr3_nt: TGTGCCAGCAGCTCCCCGGGACAGATCTACTCCTACGAGCAGTACTTC; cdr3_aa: CASSSPGQIYSYEQYF
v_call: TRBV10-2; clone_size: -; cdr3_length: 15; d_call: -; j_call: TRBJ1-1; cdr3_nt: TGCGCCAGCAGAATCCGGTCGGGATTGAACACTGAAGCTTTCTTT; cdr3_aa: CASRIRSGLNTEAFF
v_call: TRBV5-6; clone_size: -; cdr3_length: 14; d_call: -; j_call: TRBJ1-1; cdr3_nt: TGTGCCAGCAGTTTTACCAGAGGGAACACTGAAGCTTTCTTT; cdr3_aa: CASSFTRGNTEAFF
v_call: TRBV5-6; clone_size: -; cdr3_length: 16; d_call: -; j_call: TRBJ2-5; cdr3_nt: TGTGCCAGCAGCTTTGGGGAGGACGACTTATGGGAGACCCAGTACTTC; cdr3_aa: CASSFGEDDLWETQYF
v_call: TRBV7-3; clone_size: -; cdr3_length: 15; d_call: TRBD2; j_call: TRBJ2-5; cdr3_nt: TGTGCCAGCAGCCCTAGCGGGGGGGCCGGGGAGACCCAGTACTTC; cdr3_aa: CASSPSGGAGETQYF
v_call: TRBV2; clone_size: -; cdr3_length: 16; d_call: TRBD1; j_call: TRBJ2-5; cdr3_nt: TGTGCCAGCAGTGAGTGGAGACAGGGTATCGGAGAGACCCAGTACTTC; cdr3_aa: CASSEWRQGIGETQYF
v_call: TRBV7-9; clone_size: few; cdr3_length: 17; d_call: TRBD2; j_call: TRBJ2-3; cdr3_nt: TGTGCCAGCAGCTTAGCGGCTAGCGGGACGGGCACAGATACGCAGTATTTT; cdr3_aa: CASSLAASGTGTDTQYF
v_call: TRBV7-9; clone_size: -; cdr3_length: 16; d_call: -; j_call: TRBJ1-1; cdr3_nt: TGTGCCAGCAGCTTAGAGAAAGCACAGGACAACACTGAAGCTTTCTTT; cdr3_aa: CASSLEKAQDNTEAFF
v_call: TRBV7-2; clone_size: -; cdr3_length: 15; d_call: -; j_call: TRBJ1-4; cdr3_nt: TGTGCCAGCAGCTTGGCCCCGGGGGGAGGAAAAGAACTGTTTTTT; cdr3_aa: CASSLAPGGGKELFF
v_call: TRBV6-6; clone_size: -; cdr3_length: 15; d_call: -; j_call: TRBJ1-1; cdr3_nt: TGTGCCAGCAGTTACTCCAGGGGTGGGAACACTGAAGCTTTCTTT; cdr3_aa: CASSYSRGGNTEAFF
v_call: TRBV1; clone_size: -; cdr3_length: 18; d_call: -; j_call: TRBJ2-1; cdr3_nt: TGCACCAGCAGCCATTCCGGGCTAGCGGGAGGGCGTTTTTTTGAGCAGTTCTTC; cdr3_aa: CTSSHSGLAGGRFFEQFF
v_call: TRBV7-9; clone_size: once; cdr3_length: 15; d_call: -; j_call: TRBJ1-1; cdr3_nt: TGTGCCAGCAGCTTAGTGCGGGGCCGCAACACTGAAGCTTTCTTT; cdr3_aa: CASSLVRGRNTEAFF
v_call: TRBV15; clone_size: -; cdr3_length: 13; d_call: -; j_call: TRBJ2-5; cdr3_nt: TGTGCCACCAGTAAACGTCAGCAAGAGACCCAGTACTTC; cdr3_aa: CATSKRQQETQYF
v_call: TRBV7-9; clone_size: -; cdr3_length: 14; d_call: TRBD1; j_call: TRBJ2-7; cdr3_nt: TGTGCCCGCCATCGGGACAGGGTTTCCTACGAGCAGTACTTC; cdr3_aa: CARHRDRVSYEQYF
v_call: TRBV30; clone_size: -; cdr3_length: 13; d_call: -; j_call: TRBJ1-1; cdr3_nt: TGTGCCTGGAGTGTATCAGGATTTACTGAAGCTTTCTTT; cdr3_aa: CAWSVSGFTEAFF
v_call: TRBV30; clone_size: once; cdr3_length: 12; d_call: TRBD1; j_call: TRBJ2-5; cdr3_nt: TGTGCCTGGAGTTTACAGGGGGAGACCCAGTACTTC; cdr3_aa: CAWSLQGETQYF
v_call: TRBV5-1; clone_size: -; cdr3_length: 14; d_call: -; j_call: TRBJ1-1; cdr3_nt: TGCGCCAGCAGGGCAGGGGTTGAGGCCACTGAAGCTTTCTTT; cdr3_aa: CASRAGVEATEAFF
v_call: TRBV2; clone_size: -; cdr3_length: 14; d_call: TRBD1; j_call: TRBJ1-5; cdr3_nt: TGTGCCAGCAGCCCGGGACAGGCCAATCAGCCCCAGCATTTT; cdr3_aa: CASSPGQANQPQHF
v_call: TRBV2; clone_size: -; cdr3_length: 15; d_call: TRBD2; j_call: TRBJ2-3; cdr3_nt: TGTGCCAGCAGTGAATATAGCGGGAGGGCAGATACGCAGTATTTT; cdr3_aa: CASSEYSGRADTQYF
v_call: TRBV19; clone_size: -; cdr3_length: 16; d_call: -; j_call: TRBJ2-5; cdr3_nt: TGTGCCAGGGAGGAAATACTAGCTCCTACCCAAGAGACCCAGTACTTC; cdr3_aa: CAREEILAPTQETQYF
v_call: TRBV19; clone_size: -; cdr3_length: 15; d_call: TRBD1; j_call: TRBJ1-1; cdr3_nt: TGTGCCAGTAGTATCCCGGGACAGGGGAACACTGAAGCTTTCTTT; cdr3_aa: CASSIPGQGNTEAFF
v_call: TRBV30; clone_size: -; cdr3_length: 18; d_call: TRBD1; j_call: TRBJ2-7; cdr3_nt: TGTGCCTGGAGTGTATCTGGGTTTGGGACAGGGGAGCCTTGCGAGCAGTACTTC; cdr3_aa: CAWSVSGFGTGEPCEQYF
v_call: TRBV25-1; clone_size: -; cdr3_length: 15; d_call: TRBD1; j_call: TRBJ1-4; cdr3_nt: TGTGCCAGCAGTTCCCACAGGGGGGAAAATGAAAAACTGTTTTTT; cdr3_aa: CASSSHRGENEKLFF